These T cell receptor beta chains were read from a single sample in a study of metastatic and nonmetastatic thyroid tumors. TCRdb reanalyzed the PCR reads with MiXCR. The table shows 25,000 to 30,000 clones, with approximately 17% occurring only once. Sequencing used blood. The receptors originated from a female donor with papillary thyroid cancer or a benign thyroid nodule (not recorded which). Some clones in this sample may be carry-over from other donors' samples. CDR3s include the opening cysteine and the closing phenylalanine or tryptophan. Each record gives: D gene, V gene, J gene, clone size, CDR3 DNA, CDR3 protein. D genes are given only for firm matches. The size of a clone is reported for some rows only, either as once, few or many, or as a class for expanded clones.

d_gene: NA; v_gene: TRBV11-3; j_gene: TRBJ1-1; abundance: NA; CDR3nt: TGTGCCAGCAGCTTAGCGGGGGGCGCGGCTGAAGCTTTCTTT; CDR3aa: CASSLAGGAAEAFF
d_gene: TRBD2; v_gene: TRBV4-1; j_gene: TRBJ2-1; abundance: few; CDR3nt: TGCGCCAGCAGCCAGGGTATAGCGGGAGTCATCTACAAGGAGCAGTTCTTC; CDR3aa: CASSQGIAGVIYKEQFF
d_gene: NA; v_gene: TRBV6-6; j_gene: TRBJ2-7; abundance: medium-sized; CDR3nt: TGTGCCAGCAGTTACTCGCAGGGGCCGCCCTACGAGCAGTACTTC; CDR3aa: CASSYSQGPPYEQYF
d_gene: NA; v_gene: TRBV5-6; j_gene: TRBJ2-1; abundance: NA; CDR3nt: TGTGCCAGCATCTTGTTAAGGAGTTGGGACAATGAGCAGTTCTTC; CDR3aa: CASILLRSWDNEQFF
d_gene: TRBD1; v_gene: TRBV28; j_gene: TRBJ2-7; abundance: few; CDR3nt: TGTGCCAGCAGTCCTGGGACAGGGGATTACGAGCAGTACTTC; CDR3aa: CASSPGTGDYEQYF
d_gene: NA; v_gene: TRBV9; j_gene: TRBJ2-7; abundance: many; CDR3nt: TGTGCCAGCAGCGGCAGCGGGTATTCCTACGAGCAGTACTTC; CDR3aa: CASSGSGYSYEQYF
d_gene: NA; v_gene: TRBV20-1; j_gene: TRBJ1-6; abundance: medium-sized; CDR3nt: TGCAGTGCTAGAGACCTACCCACAGGAGGACGCTTCTCCTATAATTCACCCCTCCACTTT; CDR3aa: CSARDLPTGGRFSYNSPLHF
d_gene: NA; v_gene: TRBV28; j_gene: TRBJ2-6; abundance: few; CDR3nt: TGTGCCAGCAGTCCCCATGGGGCCAACGTCCTGACTTTC; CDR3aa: CASSPHGANVLTF
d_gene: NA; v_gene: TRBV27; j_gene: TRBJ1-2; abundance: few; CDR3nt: TGTGCCAGCAGTGAAGTTAGGGGCATCGGTGGCTACACCTTC; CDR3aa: CASSEVRGIGGYTF
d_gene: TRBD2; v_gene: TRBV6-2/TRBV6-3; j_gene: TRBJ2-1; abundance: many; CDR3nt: TGTGCCAGCAGACTAGCGGGAGGGATTGAGCAGTTCTTC; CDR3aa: CASRLAGGIEQFF
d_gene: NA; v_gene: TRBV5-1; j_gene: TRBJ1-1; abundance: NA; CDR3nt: TGCGCCAGCAGCTTGGATGGTTACACTGAAGCTTTCTTT; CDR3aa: CASSLDGYTEAFF
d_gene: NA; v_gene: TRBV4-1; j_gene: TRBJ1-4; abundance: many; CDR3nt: TGCGCCAGCAGCAGCGCGGGGGGACTGATACGGGAGCGACCGAGTGAAAAACTGTCTTTT; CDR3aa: CASSSAGGLIRERPSEKLSF
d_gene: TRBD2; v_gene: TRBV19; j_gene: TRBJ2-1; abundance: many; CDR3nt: TGTGCCAGTAGTACTGGGACTAGCGGGTTCCAAGTGGGTCAGTTCTTC; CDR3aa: CASSTGTSGFQVGQFF
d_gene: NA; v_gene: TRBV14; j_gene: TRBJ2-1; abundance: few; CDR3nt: TGTGCCAGCAGCCGAAACACGGGGGCGGGAGAGCAGTTCTTC; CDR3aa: CASSRNTGAGEQFF
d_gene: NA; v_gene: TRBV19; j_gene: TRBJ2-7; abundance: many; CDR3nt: TGTGCCAGTAGTACCTTAAGGGGCGAGCAGTACTTC; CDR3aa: CASSTLRGEQYF
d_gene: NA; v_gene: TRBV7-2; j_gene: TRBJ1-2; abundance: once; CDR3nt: TGTGCCAGCAGCCCCCCGGGACACGAAGCCTATGGCTACACCTTC; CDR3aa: CASSPPGHEAYGYTF
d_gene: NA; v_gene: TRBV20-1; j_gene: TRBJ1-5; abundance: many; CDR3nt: TGCAGTGCTAGCGCCAGGGCAAATCAGCCCCAGCATTTT; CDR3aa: CSASARANQPQHF
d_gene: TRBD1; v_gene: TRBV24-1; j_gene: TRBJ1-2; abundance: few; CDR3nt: TGTGCCACCAGTGAACGACCACAGGGGCCGCACCACTTC; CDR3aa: CATSERPQGPHHF
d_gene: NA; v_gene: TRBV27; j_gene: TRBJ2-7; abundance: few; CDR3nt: TGTGCCAGCAGTACCTCCGGTAGCTACAATGAGCAGTACTTC; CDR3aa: CASSTSGSYNEQYF
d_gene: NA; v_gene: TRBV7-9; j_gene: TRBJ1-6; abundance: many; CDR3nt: TGTGCCAGCAGCTTACTGACGGACGGGAGTTCACCCCTCCACTTT; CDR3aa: CASSLLTDGSSPLHF
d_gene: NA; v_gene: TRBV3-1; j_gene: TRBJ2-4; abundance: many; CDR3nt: TGTGCCAGCAGCCAGCAGGGTGAAAACATTCAGTACTTC; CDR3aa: CASSQQGENIQYF
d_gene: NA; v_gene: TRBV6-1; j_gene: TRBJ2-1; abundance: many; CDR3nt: TGTGCCAGCAGTGGAGGGAGCTCCTACAATGAGCAGTTCTTC; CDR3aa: CASSGGSSYNEQFF
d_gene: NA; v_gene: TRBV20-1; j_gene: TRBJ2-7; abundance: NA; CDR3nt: TGCAGTGCTAGACATGGGGCTTTCGAGCAGTACTTC; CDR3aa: CSARHGAFEQYF
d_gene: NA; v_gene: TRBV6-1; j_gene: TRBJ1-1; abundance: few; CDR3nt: TGTGCCAGCAGCCCTCGACACCACACTGAAGCTTTCTTT; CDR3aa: CASSPRHHTEAFF
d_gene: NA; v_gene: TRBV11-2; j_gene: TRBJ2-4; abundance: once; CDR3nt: TGTGCCAGCAGCCCCCGAGAAGGTGGCATTAAGTACTTC; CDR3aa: CASSPREGGIKYF
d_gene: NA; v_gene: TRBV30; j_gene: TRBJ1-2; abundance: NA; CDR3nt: TGTGCCATGTTGGGGAACTATGGCTACACCTTC; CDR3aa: CAMLGNYGYTF
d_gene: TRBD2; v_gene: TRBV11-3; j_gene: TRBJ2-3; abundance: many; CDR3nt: TGTGCCAGCAGCTACAGGGGTACTAGCGGGAGGGTAGCAGATACGCAGTATTTT; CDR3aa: CASSYRGTSGRVADTQYF
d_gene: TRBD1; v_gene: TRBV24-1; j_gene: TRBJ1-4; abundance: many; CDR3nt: TGTGCCACCAGTGACCCGCCAAAACAGGGGGCGTGGGAAAAACTGTTTTTT; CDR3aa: CATSDPPKQGAWEKLFF
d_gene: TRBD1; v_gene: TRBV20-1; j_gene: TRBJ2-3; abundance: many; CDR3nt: TGCAGTGCTAGAGGGACAGGGGGGACAGATACGCAGTATTTT; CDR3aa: CSARGTGGTDTQYF
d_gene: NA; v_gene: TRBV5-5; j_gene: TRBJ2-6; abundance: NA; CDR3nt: TGTGCCAGCAGCTTAGGAATATCTGGGGCCAACGTCCTGACTTTC; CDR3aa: CASSLGISGANVLTF
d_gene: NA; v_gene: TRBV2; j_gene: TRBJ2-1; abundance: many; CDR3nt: TGTGCCAGCAGTGAAACCCCGTCGAACGAGCAGTTCTTC; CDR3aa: CASSETPSNEQFF